Sequencing of this T cell receptor beta chain was carried out in a study of blood T cell repertoires in COVID-19. Clones were read by immunoSEQ multiplex PCR, and TCRdb kept only the in-frame ones, dropping some. This table has around 340,000 clones, over 70% appearing once. V was cut by 4 bases and J by 9 bases, with 15 bases left in between. Germline CDR1 and CDR2: KGHDR and SFDVKD. This CDR3 is built from 13 residues. The specimen was peripheral blood. The sequence came from a man in his thirties or forties with active or convalescent COVID-19. V and J are TRBV24-1 and TRBJ2-7; possible D gene TRBD2, 6 bases. CDR3 residues: CATSDSGLGGQYF. In nucleotides, the CDR3 is TGTGCCACCAGTGACTCGGGACTTGGAGGGCAGTACTTC.